The entry below gives a single T cell receptor (beta chain) sequence along with its context. Its matching antigen is unknown. This specimen belongs to a study of T cell repertoires in cytomegalovirus infection. Overall study: A matching HLA type, together with CMV infection, was signaled by public TCR beta signatures.

In TCRdb, the reads were re-called with MiXCR into one record per CDR3 protein. The top ten hold around 12% of the sample, which has some 800,000 distinct CDR3 sequences, around a third seen once. General study points: HLA-C-restricted CMV clonotypes gave the most frequent clonotype in two of eight donors. CMV carriers with the relevant HLA were identified by cumulative public TCR beta family frequency.

Per germline, CDR1 MNHEY and CDR2 SMNVEV (reference sequence). V shed 3 bases and J shed 4 bases, with 10 bases lying between them. This CDR3 is 13 amino acids long. The receptor comes from a human donor in good health (CMV status not recorded). Some clones in this sample may be carry-over from other donors' samples. The chain couples TRBV27 to TRBJ2-7; the D is unclear. The sequencing here drew on cultured CD8+ T cells from PBMCs, taken from culture after CMV antigen stimulation. The chain's CDR3 is CASSFGREYEQYF. In DNA, the CDR3 is TGTGCCAGCAGTTTCGGAAGAGAGTACGAGCAGTACTTC.